This T cell receptor beta chain was recorded in a study of shared clonotypes between healthy human individuals. The CDR3 covers 16 residues. Germline values: CDR1 MNHNY, CDR2 SVGAGI (reference sequence). V was cut by 6 bases and J by 2 bases, with 19 bases left in between. Remarks on this clone: Its cognate antigen is unknown.

Every immunoSEQ plate was one replicate of a subset's evenly spread DNA. A 200 ng quantity of DNA, tens of thousands of T cell genomes, went into the sorted-subset replicate PCRs. The protocol was immunoSEQ multiplex PCR, while the TCRdb copy is restricted to in-frame clones and leaves out a portion. This table holds roughly 700,000 clones, around 74% found once. Notes on the study in general: Around 5% of naive CD4 clonotypes were common to a few donors.

A CD45RA+ naive subset and a CD45RA-negative memory subset were split from CD4+ cells. The sequence was obtained from a woman in her twenties or thirties in good health. Source material: memory CD4+ T cells sorted from blood. The subset: CD45RA-negative fraction. The V and J genes are TRBV6-6 and TRBJ1-1, with D maybe TRBD1 (6 bases). The CDR3 nucleotides read TGTGCCAGCAGCTCTCCCCGAGGGGGTCAAAACACTGAAGCTTTCTTT. This encodes CASSSPRGGQNTEAFF.